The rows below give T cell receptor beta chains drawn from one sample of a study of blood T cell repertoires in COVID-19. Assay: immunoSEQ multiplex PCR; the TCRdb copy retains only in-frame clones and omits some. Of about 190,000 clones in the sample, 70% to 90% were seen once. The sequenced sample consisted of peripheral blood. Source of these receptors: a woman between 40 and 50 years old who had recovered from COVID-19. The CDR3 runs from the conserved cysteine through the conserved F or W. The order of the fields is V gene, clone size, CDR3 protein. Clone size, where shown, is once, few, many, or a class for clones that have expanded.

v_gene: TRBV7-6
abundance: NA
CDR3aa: CASSLVAAGGPDEQYF

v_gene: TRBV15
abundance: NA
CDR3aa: CATSAPGLAWDTQYF

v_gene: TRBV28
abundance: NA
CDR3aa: CASTSGDATNEKLFF

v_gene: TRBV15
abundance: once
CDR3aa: CATSRPAGNQPQHF

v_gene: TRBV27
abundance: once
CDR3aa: CASSLLRSSEQFF

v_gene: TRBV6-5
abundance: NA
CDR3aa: CASSYTGRGKNSPLHF

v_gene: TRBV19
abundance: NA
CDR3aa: CASSTSGRGSYNEQFF

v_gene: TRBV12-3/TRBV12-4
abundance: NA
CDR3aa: CASRLDRNTEAFF

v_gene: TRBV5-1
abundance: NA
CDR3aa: CASSDLAAGEQYF

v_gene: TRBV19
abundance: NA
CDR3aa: CASTLTGGDNQPQHF

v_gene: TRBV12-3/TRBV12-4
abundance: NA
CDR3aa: CASSASGWGEQYF

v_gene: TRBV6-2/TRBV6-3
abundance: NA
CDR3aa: CASSWGQPNSNQPQHF

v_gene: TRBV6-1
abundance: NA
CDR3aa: CASSEARAGSKTIYF

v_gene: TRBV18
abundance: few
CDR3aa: CASSPLRQGTEAFF

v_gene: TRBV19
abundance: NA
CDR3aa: CASSIGTRGSYNEQFF

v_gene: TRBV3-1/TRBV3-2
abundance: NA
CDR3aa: CASSQDSPVGPSTGELFF

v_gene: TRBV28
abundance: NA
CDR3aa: CASSSTGQPEAFF

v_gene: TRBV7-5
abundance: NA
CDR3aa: CARSLEFTGGLLGDSYNEQFF